This TCR beta chain was profiled in a study of CD8 T cells in ankylosing spondylitis. Turning to this clonotype: As yet, its antigen is unknown. An end of the junction differs from the germline gene, which may be a read error.

Study-level findings and limits: There was a TCR beta motif, made of eight highly homologous variants, that appeared characteristic of ankylosing spondylitis blood. Previously reported in reactive arthritis synovial fluid and blood were some of the motif variants.

The CDR3 has 17 amino acids. The germline V gene encodes CDR1 SSHAT and CDR2 FNYEAQ (reference sequence). TCRdb fed the 5' RACE reads into MiXCR, producing one record per CDR3 protein. The data hold about 260,000 distinct CDR3 sequences, with 15% to 25% observed a single time. The sequenced sample consisted of blood, either unsorted or a sorted T cell fraction (not recorded which). This TCR came from a male donor with ankylosing spondylitis or in good health (not recorded which). The V and J genes are TRBV7-7 and TRBJ2-2; tentative D call: TRBD2 (6 bases). The CDR3 loop is CASSLAAGHGSPGELFF. The CDR3 DNA reads TGTGCTAGCAGCTTAGCGGCGGGGCACGGCTCCCCCGGGGAGCTGTTTTTT.